The clone carrying this TCR beta chain has at least ten counts. TCR beta CDR3 regions were amplified from RNA transcripts. HTBI primers were employed in a first-round RT-PCR of the TCR CDR3. Using its own MiXCR run on the multiplex PCR reads, TCRdb lists one record per CDR3 protein. The data show approximately 720,000 distinct CDR3 sequences, under 20% seen once. This sample is part of a study of T cells in Graves' hyperthyroidism and ophthalmopathy. Germline assignment: CDR1 SGHRS and CDR2 YFSETQ. The CDR3 totals 17 residues. Trimming cost V 0 bases and J 3 bases; bases outside gene matches: 11. The clonotype was recovered from a woman aged 50 to 60 with Graves' hyperthyroidism that later progressed to Graves' ophthalmopathy. The J gene is TRBJ2-7, the V gene TRBV5-1, with 8 nucleotides matching TRBD2. The sample consisted of blood. CDR3 amino acids: CASSLAPPTSEVYEQYF. DNA of the CDR3: TGCGCCAGCAGCTTGGCCCCTCCGACTAGCGAAGTCTACGAGCAGTACTTC. Full variable domain (missing parts from reference TRBV5-1 and TRBJ2-7): KAGVTQTPRYLIKTRGQQVTLSCSPISGHRSVSWYQQTPGQGLQFLFEYFSETQRNKGNFPGRFSGRQFSNSRSEMNVSTLELGDSALYLCASSLAPPTSEVYEQYFGPGTRLTVT.